Each of the 14 T cell receptor beta chains below was sequenced from the same sample in a study of blood T cell repertoires in COVID-19. Profiling relied on immunoSEQ multiplex PCR, and the TCRdb table lists in-frame clones only, not all of them. Of some 150,000 clones in the sample, 80% to 85% were seen once. The material sequenced was peripheral blood. All receptors come from a human donor in a cohort sampled during active COVID-19.

V gene TRBV7-2 combines with J gene TRBJ1-3; 9 positions agree with TRBD1. The CDR3 totals 15 residues. V shed 5 bases, J shed 3 bases, and the junction held 5 bases outside the gene matches. Germline V lookup: CDR1 SGHTA, CDR2 FQGNSA. The CDR3: CASSHQTGGGNTIYF. Here the CDR3 DNA reads TGTGCCAGCAGCCATCAGACAGGGGGTGGAAACACCATATATTTT.

This chain uses TRBV27 with TRBJ1-2; 8 bases fit TRBD1. Trimming at V came to 4 bases and at J to 4 bases, leaving 5 bases not matched to a gene. This CDR3 spans 14 amino acids. From germline, CDR1 is MNHEY and CDR2 SMNVEV (reference sequence). This CDR3 reads CASSSRTGPYGYTF. The CDR3 bases are TGTGCCAGCAGTTCCAGGACAGGGCCCTATGGCTACACCTTC.

The chain employs TRBV6-1 and TRBJ2-3, with 9 bases aligning to TRBD1. The CDR3 runs to 18 residues. Trimming at V came to 1 base and at J to 4 bases, leaving 12 bases not matched to a gene. The germline V gene has CDR1 MNHNS and CDR2 SASEGT. DNA of the CDR3: TGTGCCAGCAGTGAAGACGGGACAGGGATGATAATGGCAGATACGCAGTATTTT. This encodes CASSEDGTGMIMADTQYF.

The chain has TRBV27 and TRBJ1-2; D may be TRBD1 (5 bases). This CDR3 has 14 amino acids. Trimming stripped 6 bases from V and 8 bases from J, with 19 bases between. Germline CDR1 reads MNHEY; CDR2 reads SMNVEV (reference sequence). In nucleotides, the CDR3 is TGTGCCAGCAGCAAGATGGGGGGGATCGCGGGCTACACCTTC. Protein: CASSKMGGIAGYTF.

The chain links TRBV30 to TRBJ2-1; a possible D gene is TRBD1 (6 bases). Per the germline V gene, CDR1 is GTSNPN and CDR2 is SVGIG (reference sequence). The CDR3 is made up of 14 amino acids. V gave up 1 base and J gave up 7 bases, with 14 bases separating them. In DNA form, the CDR3 reads TGTGCCTGGAGTGGTGGGGGCCTCCGGAATGAGCAGTTCTTC. Encoded protein: CAWSGGGLRNEQFF.

The chain combines TRBV7-2 with TRBJ1-6; 12 bases match TRBD1. The germline V gene encodes CDR1 SGHTA and CDR2 FQGNSA. J was trimmed by 9 bases and V by 6 bases; bases with no gene match: 3. This CDR3 comprises 14 residues. CDR3 sequence reads: CASRGDRGLSPLHF. CDR3 in DNA: TGTGCCAGCAGAGGGGACAGGGGGCTTTCACCCCTCCACTTT.

V is TRBV5-1 and J is TRBJ2-2; D may be TRBD2 (5 bases). Germline V CDR1 and CDR2: SGHRS, YFSETQ. The CDR3 is 15 residues long. Between the trimmed V and J ends, which lost 4 bases and 3 bases, there was a span of 13 bases. In nucleotides, the CDR3 is TGCGCCAGCAGCCCCGTATCCGGGGACACCGGGGAGCTGTTTTTT. Its translation is CASSPVSGDTGELFF. The full variable domain, its missing parts supplied by reference TRBV5-1 and TRBJ2-2, is KAGVTQTPRYLIKTRGQQVTLSCSPISGHRSVSWYQQTPGQGLQFLFEYFSETQRNKGNFPGRFSGRQFSNSRSEMNVSTLELGDSALYLCASSPVSGDTGELFFGEGSRLTVL.

The chain links TRBV6-2 or TRBV6-3 to TRBJ2-1; 8 nucleotides align to TRBD1. CDR3 length: 15 residues. Germline V CDR1 and CDR2: MNHEY, SVGEGT. V dropped 2 bases and J dropped 8; count of bases not matched to a gene: 8. CDR3 in DNA: TGTGCCAGCAGTTACAAAGGACAGGGCGGGTATGAGCAGTTCTTC. It codes for CASSYKGQGGYEQFF.

In this sample, this clone turned up once. The genes are TRBV2 and TRBJ1-5; 9 bases line up with TRBD1. The CDR3 loop spans 15 amino acids. Trimming took 6 bases from V and 7 from J; bases not matched to a gene: 10. Per the germline V gene, CDR1 is SNHLY and CDR2 is FYNNEI. CDR3 protein: CASRADRGNGQPQHF. CDR3 nucleotides: TGTGCCAGCAGGGCGGACAGGGGCAACGGGCAGCCCCAGCATTTT.

The V call is TRBV28, the J call TRBJ1-5, with unresolved D. Trimming took off 6 bases at V and 2 bases at J, with 11 bases between the two ends. The germline V gene encodes CDR1 MDHEN and CDR2 SYDVKM. The CDR3 runs to 14 residues. CDR3 nucleotide sequence: TGTGCCAGCAGCTTTATACTAGGCAATCAGCCCCAGCATTTT. It codes for CASSFILGNQPQHF.

The chain is built from TRBV4-3 and TRBJ1-4; 7 bases align to TRBD1. Trimming took 4 bases from V and 1 from J; bases not matched to a gene: 3. CDR3 length: 15 amino acids. Per germline, CDR1 LGHNA and CDR2 YSLEER. The CDR3 bases are TGCGCCAGCAGCCTTAACAGGGGAACTAATGAAAAACTGTTTTTT. This encodes CASSLNRGTNEKLFF.

V gene TRBV4-1 combines with J gene TRBJ1-4; the D gene is possibly TRBD1 (5 bases). Germline CDR1 is MGHRA and CDR2 is YSYEKL. The CDR3 is 14 residues long. V was trimmed by 4 bases and J by 5 bases, leaving 11 bases between them. CDR3 DNA: TGCGCCAGCAGCCGCACCAGGGTAAATGAAAAACTGTTTTTT. This codes for CASSRTRVNEKLFF.

V and J are TRBV12-5 and TRBJ1-5; D remains ambiguous. The CDR3 contains 14 residues. Germline V gene lookup returns CDR1 LGHNT and CDR2 FRNRAP. V dropped 2 bases and J dropped 4 bases, with 9 bases sitting between them. The CDR3 DNA follows: TGTGCTAGTGGTTTGAACGGGATTAATCAGCCCCAGCATTTT. This sequence encodes CASGLNGINQPQHF.

The chain couples TRBV28 to TRBJ1-1; 8 bases map to TRBD1. With 4 bases clipped from V and 4 bases from J, the junction kept 5 bases outside the gene matches. The CDR3 has 14 amino acids. Germline loops: CDR1 MDHEN, CDR2 SYDVKM. The CDR3 sequence: CASSSDRVGTEAFF. CDR3 nucleotide sequence: TGTGCCAGCAGTTCGGACAGGGTGGGCACTGAAGCTTTCTTT.